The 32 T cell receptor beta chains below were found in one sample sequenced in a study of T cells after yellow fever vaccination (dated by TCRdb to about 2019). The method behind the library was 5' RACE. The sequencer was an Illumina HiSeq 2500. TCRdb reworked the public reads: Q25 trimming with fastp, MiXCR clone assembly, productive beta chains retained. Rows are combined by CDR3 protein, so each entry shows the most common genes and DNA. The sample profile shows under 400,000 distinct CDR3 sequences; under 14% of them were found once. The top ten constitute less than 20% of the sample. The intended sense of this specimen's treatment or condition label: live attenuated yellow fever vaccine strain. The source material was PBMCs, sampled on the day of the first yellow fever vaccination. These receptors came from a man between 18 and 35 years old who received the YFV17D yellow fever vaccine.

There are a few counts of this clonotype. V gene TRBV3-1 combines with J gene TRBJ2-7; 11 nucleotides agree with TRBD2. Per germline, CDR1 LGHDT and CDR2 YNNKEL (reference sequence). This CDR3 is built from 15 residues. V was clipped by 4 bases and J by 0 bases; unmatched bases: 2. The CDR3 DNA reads TGTGCCAGCAGCCGACTAGCGGGGAGCTCCTACGAGCAGTACGTC. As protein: CASSRLAGSSYEQYV.

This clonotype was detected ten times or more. DNA of the CDR3: TGCGCCAGCAGCTTGGCCTTGGCAAGCGGGGGGTCTCGGGATGAGCAGTTCTTC. Encoded protein: CASSLALASGGSRDEQFF. The rearrangement uses TRBV5-1 and TRBJ2-1; 9 nucleotides align to TRBD2. The CDR3 runs 18 residues. The junction had 15 bases not matched to a gene; V was cut back by 0 bases and J by 8 bases. Germline CDR1 SGHRS, CDR2 YFSETQ.

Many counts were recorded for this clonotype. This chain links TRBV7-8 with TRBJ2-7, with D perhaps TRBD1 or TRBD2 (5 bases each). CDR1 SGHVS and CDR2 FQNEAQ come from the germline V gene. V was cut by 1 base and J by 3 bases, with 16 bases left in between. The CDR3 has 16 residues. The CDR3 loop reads CASSLGVRGVNYEQYF. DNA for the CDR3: TGTGCCAGCAGCTTAGGGGTACGAGGGGTAAACTACGAGCAGTACTTC.

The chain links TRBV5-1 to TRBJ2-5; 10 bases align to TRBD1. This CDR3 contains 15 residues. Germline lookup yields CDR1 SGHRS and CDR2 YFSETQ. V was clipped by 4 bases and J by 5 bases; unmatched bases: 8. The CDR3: CASSHGQGGIETQYF. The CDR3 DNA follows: TGCGCCAGCAGCCACGGACAGGGGGGGATCGAGACCCAGTACTTC.

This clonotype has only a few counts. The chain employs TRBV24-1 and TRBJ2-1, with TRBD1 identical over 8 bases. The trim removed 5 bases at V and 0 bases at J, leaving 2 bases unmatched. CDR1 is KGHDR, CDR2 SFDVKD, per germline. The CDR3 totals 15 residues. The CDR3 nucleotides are TGTGCCACCAGTGGGGGACAGGACTCCTACAATGAGCAGTTCTTC. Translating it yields CATSGGQDSYNEQFF.

The CDR3 DNA sequence: TGTGCCAGCAGTTTGGCTGCGGGGAATACCCTCGAAAAACTGTTTTTT. It specifies CASSLAAGNTLEKLFF. The chain recombines TRBV28 with TRBJ1-4; no firm D call. Looked up from germline, CDR1 is MDHEN and CDR2 is SYDVKM. This CDR3 region has 16 residues. V lost 3 bases, J lost 8 bases, and 19 bases lay in between. Drawing the rest from reference TRBV28 and TRBJ1-4, the complete variable domain is DVKVTQSSRYLVKRTGEKVFLECVQDMDHENMFWYRQDPGLGLRLIYFSYDVKMKEKGDIPEGYSVSREKKERFSLILESASTNQTSMYLCASSLAAGNTLEKLFFGSGTQLSVL.

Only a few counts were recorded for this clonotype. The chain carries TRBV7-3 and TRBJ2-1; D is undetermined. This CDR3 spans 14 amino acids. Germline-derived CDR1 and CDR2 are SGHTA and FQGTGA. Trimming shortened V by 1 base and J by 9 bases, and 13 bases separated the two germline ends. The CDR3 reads CASSLIEMAPEQFF. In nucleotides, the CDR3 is TGTGCCAGCAGCTTAATAGAGATGGCGCCTGAGCAGTTCTTC.

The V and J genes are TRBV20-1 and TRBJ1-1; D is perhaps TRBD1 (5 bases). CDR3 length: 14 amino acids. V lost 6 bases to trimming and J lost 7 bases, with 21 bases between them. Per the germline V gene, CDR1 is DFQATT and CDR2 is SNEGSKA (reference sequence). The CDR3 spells CSADRTGSSIEAFF. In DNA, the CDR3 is TGCAGTGCGGACCGAACAGGCTCATCAATTGAAGCTTTCTTT.

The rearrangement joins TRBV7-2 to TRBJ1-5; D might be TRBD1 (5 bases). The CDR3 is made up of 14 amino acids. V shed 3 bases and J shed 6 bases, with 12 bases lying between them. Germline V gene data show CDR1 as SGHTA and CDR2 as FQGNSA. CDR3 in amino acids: CASSLGLWGQPQHF. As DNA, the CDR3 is TGTGCCAGCAGCTTGGGGCTATGGGGTCAGCCCCAGCATTTT.

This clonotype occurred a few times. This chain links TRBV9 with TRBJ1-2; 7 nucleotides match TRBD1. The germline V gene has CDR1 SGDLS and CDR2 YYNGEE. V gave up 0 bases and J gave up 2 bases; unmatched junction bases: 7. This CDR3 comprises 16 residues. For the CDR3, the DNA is TGTGCCAGCAGCGTAGCAAAACAGGGGTCCAACTATGGCTACACCTTC. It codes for CASSVAKQGSNYGYTF.

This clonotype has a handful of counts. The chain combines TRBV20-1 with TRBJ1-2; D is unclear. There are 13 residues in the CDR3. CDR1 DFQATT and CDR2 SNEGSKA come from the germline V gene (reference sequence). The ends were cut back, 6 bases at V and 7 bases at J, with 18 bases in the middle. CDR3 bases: TGCAGTGCACCTTGGGTCGGCGGCTCTGGCTACACCTTC. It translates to CSAPWVGGSGYTF.

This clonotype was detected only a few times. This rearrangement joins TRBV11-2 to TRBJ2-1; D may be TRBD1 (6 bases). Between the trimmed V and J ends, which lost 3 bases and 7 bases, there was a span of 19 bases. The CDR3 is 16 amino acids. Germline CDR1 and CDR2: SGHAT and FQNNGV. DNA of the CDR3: TGTGCCAGCAGCTTTTACTCCGCTACAGGGCCGAATGAGCAGTTCTTC. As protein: CASSFYSATGPNEQFF.

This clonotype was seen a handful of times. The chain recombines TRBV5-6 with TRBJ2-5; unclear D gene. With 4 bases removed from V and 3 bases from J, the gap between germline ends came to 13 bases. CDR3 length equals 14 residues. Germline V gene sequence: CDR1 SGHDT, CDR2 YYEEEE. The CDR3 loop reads CASSELRKEETQYF. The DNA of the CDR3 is TGTGCCAGCAGCGAACTCCGGAAAGAAGAGACCCAGTACTTC. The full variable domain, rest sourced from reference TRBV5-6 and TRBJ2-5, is DAGVTQSPTHLIKTRGQQVTLRCSPKSGHDTVSWYQQALGQGPQFIFQYYEEEERQRGNFPDRFSGHQFPNYSSELNVNALLLGDSALYLCASSELRKEETQYFGPGTRLLVL.

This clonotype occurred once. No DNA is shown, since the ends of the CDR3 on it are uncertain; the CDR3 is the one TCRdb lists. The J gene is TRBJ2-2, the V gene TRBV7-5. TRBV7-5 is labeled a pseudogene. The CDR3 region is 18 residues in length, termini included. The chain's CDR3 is CISVPEAHSPGNTGELFF.

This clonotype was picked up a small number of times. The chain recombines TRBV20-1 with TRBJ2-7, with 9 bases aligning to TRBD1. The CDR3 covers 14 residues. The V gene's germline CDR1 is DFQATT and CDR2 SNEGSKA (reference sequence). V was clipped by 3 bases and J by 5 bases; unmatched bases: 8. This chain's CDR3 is CSASVPGQGDEQYF. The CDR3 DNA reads TGCAGTGCTAGCGTTCCGGGACAGGGCGACGAGCAGTACTTC.

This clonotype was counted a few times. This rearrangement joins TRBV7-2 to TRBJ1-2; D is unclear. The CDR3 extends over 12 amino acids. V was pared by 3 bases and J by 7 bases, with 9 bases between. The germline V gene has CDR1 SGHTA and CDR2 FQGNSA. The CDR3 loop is CASSFIGFGYTF. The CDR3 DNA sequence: TGTGCCAGCAGCTTTATAGGGTTTGGCTACACCTTC.

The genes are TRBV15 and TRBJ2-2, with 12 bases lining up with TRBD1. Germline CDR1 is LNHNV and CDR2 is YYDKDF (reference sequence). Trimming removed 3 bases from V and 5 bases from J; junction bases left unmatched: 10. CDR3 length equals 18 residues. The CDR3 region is CATSRRPGQGALTGELFF. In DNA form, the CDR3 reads TGTGCCACCAGCAGGAGACCGGGACAGGGGGCTTTAACCGGGGAGCTGTTTTTT.

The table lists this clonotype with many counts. The CDR3 bases are TGTGCCAGCAGCTTATTCACAGGGCCGTTCTACGAGCAGTACTTC. This gives the protein CASSLFTGPFYEQYF. The chain has TRBV11-1 and TRBJ2-7; D possibly corresponds to TRBD1 (6 bases). The germline V and J ends were trimmed by 2 bases and 3 bases, with 14 bases remaining between them. The CDR3 spans 15 residues. CDR1 and CDR2 (germline): SGHAT, FQDESV (reference sequence).

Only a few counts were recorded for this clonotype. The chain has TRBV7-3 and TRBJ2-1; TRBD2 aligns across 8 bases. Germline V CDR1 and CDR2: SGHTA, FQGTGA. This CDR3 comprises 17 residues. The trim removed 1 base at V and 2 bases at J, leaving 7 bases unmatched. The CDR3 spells CASSLNDPGGAYNEQFF. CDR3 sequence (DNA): TGTGCCAGCAGCTTAAATGACCCGGGGGGGGCCTACAATGAGCAGTTCTTC.

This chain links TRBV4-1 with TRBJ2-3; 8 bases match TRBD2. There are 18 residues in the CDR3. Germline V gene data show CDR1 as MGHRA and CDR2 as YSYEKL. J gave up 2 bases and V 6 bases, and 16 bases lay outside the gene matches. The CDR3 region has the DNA TGCGCCAGCAGTCCAGGACCCACGTGGCGGGGGGACACAGATACGCAGTATTTT. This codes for CASSPGPTWRGDTDTQYF.

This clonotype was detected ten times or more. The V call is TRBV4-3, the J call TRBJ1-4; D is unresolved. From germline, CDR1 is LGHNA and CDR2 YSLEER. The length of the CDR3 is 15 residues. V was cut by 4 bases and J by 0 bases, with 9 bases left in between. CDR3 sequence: CASSPFIATNEKLFF. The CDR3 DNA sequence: TGCGCCAGCAGCCCTTTTATTGCAACTAATGAAAAACTGTTTTTT.

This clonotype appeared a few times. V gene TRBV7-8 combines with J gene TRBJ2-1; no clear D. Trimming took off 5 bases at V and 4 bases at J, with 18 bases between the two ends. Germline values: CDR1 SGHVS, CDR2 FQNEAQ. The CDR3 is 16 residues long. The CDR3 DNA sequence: TGTGCCAGCAGCACCAAAGGGTTCGGCAGGTACAATGAGCAGTTCTTC. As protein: CASSTKGFGRYNEQFF.

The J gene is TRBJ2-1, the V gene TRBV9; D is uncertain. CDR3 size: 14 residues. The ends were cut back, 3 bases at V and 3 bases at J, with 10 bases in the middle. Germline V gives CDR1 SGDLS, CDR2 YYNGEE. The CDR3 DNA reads TGTGCCAGCAGCGGCCCCCCCATCTACAATGAGCAGTTCTTC. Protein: CASSGPPIYNEQFF.

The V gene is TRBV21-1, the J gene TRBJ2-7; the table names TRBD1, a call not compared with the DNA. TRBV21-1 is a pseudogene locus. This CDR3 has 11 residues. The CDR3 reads CTTSSQDRKSV. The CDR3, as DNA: TGTACGACCTCCTCTCAAGACAGAAAATCAGTC.

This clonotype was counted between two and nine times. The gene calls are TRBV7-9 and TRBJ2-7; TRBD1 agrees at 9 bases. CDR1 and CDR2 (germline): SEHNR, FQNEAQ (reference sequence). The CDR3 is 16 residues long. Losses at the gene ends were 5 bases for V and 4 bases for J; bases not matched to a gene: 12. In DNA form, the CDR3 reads TGTGCCAGCAGCCCACTCACCGGGACAGGGACATACGAGCAGTACGTC. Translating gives CASSPLTGTGTYEQYV.

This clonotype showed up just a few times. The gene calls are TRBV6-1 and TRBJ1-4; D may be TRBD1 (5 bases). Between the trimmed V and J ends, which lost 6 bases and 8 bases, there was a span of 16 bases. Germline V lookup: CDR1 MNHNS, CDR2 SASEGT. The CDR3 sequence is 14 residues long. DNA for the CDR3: TGTGCCAGCAGCTCGGACACCCTTGGAGAAAAACTGTTTTTT. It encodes CASSSDTLGEKLFF.

The CDR3 protein is CASSLDAPDYEQFF. CDR3 bases: TGTGCCAGCAGCTTAGATGCCCCAGACTATGAGCAGTTCTTC. The gene calls are TRBV11-2 and TRBJ2-1; D unresolved. The CDR3 spans 14 residues. V was shortened by 0 bases and J by 8 bases, with 11 bases between the two germline ends. CDR1 is SGHAT and CDR2 is FQNNGV in the germline V gene.

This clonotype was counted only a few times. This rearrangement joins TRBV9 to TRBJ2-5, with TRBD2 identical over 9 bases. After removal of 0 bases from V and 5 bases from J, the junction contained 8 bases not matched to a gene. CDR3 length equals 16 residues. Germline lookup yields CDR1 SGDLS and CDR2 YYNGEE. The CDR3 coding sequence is TGTGCCAGCAGCGTAGGATTTGCGGGGGGGCCGGAGACCCAGTACTTC. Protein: CASSVGFAGGPETQYF.

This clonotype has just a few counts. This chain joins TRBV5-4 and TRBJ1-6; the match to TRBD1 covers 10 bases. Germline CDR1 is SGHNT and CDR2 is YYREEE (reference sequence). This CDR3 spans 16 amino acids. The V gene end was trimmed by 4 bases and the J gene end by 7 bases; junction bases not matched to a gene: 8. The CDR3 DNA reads TGTGCCAGCAGCCGAGCCGGGGGACAGGGGAATTCACCCCTCCACTTT. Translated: CASSRAGGQGNSPLHF.

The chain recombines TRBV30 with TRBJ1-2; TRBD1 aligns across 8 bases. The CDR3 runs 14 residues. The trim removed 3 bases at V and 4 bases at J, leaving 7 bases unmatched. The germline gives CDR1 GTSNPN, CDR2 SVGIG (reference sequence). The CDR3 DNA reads TGTGCCTGGAGCCGCGGGACAGGCGGCTATGGCTACACCTTC. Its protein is CAWSRGTGGYGYTF.

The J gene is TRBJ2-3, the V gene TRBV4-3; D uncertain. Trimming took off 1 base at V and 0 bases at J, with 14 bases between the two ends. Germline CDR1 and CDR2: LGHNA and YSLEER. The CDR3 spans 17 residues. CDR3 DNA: TGCGCCAGCAGCCAAGCTTTTTATACAACTAGCACAGATACGCAGTATTTT. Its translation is CASSQAFYTTSTDTQYF.

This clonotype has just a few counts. In nucleotides, the CDR3 is TGTGCCAGCAGCCCGATGGGACCCGGGGAGCTGTTTTTT. This translates into CASSPMGPGELFF. The chain recombines TRBV7-9 with TRBJ2-2, with D possibly being TRBD1 or TRBD2 (5 bases each). There are 13 residues in the CDR3. Trimming pared 5 bases from V and 6 bases from J, leaving 10 bases between. Germline-derived CDR1 and CDR2 are SEHNR and FQNEAQ (reference sequence).